This T cell receptor beta chain was obtained from a study of T cells expressing NK-cell markers. Whole-study findings and limits: CD8+ T cells in a handful of donors included dominant NKG2C+ clonotypes at roughly 1.0-7.0%.

TCRdb re-called the 5' RACE reads, yielding one record per CDR3 amino acid sequence without DNA. The table for this sample gives about 390,000 distinct CDR3 sequences. Points on this clonotype: Its specificity is unknown.

The CDR3 consists of 16 residues. The germline gives CDR1 SGHTA, CDR2 FQGNSA. The receptor's source is a woman aged 45-59 years in good health. Sequencing input: blood T cells: a sorted CD56 or NKG2C T cell subset, CD4+ or CD8+ T cells, or bulk PBMC T cells (not recorded which). This chain links TRBV7-2 with TRBJ2-1. The CDR3 is CASSLAASGAYNEQFF.